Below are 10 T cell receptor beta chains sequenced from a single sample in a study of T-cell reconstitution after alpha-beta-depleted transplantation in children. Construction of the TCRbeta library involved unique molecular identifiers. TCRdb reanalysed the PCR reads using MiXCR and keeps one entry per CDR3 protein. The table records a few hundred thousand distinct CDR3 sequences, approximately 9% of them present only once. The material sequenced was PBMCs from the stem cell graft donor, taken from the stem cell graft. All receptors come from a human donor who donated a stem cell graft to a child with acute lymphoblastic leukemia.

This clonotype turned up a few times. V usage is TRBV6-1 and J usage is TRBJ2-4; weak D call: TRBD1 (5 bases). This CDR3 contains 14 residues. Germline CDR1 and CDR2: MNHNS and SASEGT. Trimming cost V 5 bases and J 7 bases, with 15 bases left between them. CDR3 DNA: TGTGCCAGCAGTCCCGCGCGACAGAAGAACATTCAGTACTTC. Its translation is CASSPARQKNIQYF.

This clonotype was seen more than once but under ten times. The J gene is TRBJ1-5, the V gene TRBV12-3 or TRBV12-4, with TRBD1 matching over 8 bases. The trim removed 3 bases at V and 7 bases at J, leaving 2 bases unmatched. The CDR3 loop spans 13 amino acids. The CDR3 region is CASSFRQGQPQHF. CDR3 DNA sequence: TGTGCCAGCAGTTTCCGACAGGGGCAGCCCCAGCATTTT.

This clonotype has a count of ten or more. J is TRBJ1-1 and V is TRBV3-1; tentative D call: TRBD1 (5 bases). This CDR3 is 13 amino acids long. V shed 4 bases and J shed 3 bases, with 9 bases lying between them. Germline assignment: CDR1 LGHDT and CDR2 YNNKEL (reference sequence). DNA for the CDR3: TGTGCCAGCAGCCTAGGAGGGGACACTGAAGCTTTCTTT. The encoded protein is CASSLGGDTEAFF.

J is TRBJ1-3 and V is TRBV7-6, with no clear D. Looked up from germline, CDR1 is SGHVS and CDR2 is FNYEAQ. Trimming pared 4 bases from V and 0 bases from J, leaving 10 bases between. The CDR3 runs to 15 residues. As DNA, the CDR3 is TGTGCCAGCAGCTATCGCGGGGACTCTGGAAACACCATATATTTT. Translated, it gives CASSYRGDSGNTIYF.

CDR3 bases: TGCAGCGTTGGGGGTCAGGCCGTGGTGAACACTGAAGCTTTCTTT. It yields the protein CSVGGQAVVNTEAFF. V is TRBV29-1 and J is TRBJ1-1; D remains unclear. This CDR3 comprises 15 residues. V lost 4 bases to trimming and J lost 0 bases, with 15 bases between them. Germline values: CDR1 SQVTM, CDR2 ANQGSEA. Using reference TRBV29-1 and TRBJ1-1 for the parts outside the CDR3, the full variable domain is SAVISQKPSRDICQRGTSLTIQCQVDSQVTMMFWYRQQPGQSLTLIATANQGSEATYESGFVIDKFPISRPNLTFSTLTVSNMSPEDSSIYLCSVGGQAVVNTEAFFGQGTRLTVV.

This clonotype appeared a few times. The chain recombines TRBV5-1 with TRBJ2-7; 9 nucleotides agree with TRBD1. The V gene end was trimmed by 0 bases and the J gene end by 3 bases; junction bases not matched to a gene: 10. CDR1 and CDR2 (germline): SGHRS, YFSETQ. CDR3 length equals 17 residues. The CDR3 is CASSLAPSTGGDYEQYF. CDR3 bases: TGCGCCAGCAGCTTGGCCCCATCGACAGGGGGGGACTACGAGCAGTACTTC. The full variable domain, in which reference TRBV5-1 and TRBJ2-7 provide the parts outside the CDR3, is KAGVTQTPRYLIKTRGQQVTLSCSPISGHRSVSWYQQTPGQGLQFLFEYFSETQRNKGNFPGRFSGRQFSNSRSEMNVSTLELGDSALYLCASSLAPSTGGDYEQYFGPGTRLTVT.

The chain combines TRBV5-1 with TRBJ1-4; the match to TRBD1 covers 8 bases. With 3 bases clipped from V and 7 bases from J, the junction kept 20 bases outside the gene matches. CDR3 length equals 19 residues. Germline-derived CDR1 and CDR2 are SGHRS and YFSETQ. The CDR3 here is CASSSESGTGVSWGEKLFF. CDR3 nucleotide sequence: TGCGCCAGCAGCTCGGAGTCCGGGACAGGTGTCTCGTGGGGTGAAAAACTGTTTTTT. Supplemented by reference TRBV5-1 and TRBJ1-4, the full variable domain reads KAGVTQTPRYLIKTRGQQVTLSCSPISGHRSVSWYQQTPGQGLQFLFEYFSETQRNKGNFPGRFSGRQFSNSRSEMNVSTLELGDSALYLCASSSESGTGVSWGEKLFFGSGTQLSVL.

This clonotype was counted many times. The CDR3 DNA reads as TGTGCCAGCAGCTTAGGACTAGCGGGGGGTCCAGATACGCAGTATTTT. As protein: CASSLGLAGGPDTQYF. V is TRBV11-2 and J is TRBJ2-3; 13 positions match TRBD2. With 1 base clipped from V and 4 bases from J, the junction kept 2 bases outside the gene matches. CDR1 is SGHAT and CDR2 is FQNNGV in the germline V gene. CDR3 length equals 16 residues.

In DNA form, the CDR3 reads TGTGCCAGCAGCTTAGTGGGACTAGCAGGCGATACGCAGTATTTT. Its translation: CASSLVGLAGDTQYF. This rearrangement joins TRBV7-2 to TRBJ2-3; 9 bases match TRBD2. This CDR3 has 15 amino acids. In germline, CDR1 is SGHTA, CDR2 FQGNSA. J was trimmed by 6 bases and V by 1 base; bases with no gene match: 5.

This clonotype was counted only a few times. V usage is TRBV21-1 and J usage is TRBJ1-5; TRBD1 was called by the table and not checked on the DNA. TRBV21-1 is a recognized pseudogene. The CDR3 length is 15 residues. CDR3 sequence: CASSRRTGLYQPQHF. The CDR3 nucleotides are TGTGCCAGCAGCAGGCGGACAGGGCTCTATCAGCCCCAGCATTTT.